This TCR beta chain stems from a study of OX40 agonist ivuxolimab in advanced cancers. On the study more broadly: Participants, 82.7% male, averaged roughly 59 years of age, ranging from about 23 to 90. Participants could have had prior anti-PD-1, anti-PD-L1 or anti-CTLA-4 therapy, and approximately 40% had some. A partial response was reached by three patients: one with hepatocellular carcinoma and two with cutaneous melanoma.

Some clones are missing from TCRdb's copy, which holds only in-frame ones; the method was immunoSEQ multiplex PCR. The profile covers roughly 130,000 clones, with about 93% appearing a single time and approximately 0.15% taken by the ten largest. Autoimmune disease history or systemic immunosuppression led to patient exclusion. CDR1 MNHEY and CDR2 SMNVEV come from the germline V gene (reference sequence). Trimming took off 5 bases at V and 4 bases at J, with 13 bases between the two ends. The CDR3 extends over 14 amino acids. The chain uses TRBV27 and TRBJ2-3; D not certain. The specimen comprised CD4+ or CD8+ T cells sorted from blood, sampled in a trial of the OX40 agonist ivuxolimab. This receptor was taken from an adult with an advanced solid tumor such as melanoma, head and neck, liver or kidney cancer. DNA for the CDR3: TGTGCCAGCAGTCCGCTGACCGGACCAGATACGCAGTATTTT. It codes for CASSPLTGPDTQYF.